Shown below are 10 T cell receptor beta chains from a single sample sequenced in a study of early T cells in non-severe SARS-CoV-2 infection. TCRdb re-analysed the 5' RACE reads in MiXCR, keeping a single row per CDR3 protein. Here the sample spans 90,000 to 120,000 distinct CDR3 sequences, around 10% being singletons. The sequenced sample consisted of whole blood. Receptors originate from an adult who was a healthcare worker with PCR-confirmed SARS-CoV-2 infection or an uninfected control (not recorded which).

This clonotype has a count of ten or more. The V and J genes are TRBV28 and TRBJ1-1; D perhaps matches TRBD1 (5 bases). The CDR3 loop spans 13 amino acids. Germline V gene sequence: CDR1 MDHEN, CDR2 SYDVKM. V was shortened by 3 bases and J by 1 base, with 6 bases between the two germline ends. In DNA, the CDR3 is TGTGCCAGCAGTTTGGGGGGGAACACTGAAGCTTTCTTT. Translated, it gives CASSLGGNTEAFF.

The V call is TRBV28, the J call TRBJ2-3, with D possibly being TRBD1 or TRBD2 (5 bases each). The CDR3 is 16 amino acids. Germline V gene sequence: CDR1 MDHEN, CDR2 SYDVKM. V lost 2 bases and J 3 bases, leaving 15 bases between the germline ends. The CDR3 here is CASSLNSRGVTDTQYF. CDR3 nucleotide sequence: TGTGCCAGCAGTTTAAACTCGCGAGGGGTGACAGATACGCAGTATTTT.

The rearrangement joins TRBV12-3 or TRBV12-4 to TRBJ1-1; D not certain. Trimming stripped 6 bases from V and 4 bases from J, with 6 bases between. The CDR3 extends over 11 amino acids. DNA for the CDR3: TGTGCCAGCAGGCCTGTCACTGAAGCTTTCTTT. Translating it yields CASRPVTEAFF.

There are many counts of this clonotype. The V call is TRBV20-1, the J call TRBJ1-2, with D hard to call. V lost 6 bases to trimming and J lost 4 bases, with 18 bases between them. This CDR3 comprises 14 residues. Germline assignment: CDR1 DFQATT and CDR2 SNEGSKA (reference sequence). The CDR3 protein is CSASLHGVSYGYTF. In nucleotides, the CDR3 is TGCAGTGCATCCCTCCATGGGGTCAGCTATGGCTACACCTTC.

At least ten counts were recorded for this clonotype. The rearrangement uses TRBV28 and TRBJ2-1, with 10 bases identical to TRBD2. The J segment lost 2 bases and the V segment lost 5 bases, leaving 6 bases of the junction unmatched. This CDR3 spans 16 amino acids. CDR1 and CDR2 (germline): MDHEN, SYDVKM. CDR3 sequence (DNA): TGTGCCAGCAGTCTTAGCGGGAGGAAGGCCTACAATGAGCAGTTCTTC. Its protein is CASSLSGRKAYNEQFF. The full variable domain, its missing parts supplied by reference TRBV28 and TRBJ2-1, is DVKVTQSSRYLVKRTGEKVFLECVQDMDHENMFWYRQDPGLGLRLIYFSYDVKMKEKGDIPEGYSVSREKKERFSLILESASTNQTSMYLCASSLSGRKAYNEQFFGPGTRLTVL.

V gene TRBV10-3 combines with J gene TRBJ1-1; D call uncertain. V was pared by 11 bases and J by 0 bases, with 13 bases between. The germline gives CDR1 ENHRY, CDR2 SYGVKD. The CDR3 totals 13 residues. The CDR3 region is CAALGQLNTEAFF. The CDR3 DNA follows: TGTGCCGCCCTCGGGCAGCTGAACACTGAAGCTTTCTTT.

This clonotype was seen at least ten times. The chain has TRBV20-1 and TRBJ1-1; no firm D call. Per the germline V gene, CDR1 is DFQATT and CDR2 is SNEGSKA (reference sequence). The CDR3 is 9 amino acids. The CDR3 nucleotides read TGCAGCGACGAAAGCGGGGCTTTCTTT. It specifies CSDESGAFF.

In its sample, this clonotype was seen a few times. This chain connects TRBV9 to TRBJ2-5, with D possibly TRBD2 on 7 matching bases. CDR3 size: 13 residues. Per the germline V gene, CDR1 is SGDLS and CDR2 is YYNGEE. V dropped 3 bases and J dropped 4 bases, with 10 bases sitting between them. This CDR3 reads CASSGGGGETQYF. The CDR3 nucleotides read TGTGCCAGCAGCGGAGGGGGGGGAGAGACCCAGTACTTC. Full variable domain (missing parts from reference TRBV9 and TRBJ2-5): DSGVTQTPKHLITATGQRVTLRCSPRSGDLSVYWYQQSLDQGLQFLIQYYNGEERAKGNILERFSAQQFPDLHSELNLSSLELGDSALYFCASSGGGGETQYFGPGTRLLVL.

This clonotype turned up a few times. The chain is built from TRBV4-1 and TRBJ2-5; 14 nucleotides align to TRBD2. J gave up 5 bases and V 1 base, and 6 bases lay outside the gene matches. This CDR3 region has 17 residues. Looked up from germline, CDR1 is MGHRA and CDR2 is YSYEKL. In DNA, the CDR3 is TGCGCCAGCAGCCAAGGACTAGCGGGAGGGCTTCGGGAGACCCAGTACTTC. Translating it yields CASSQGLAGGLRETQYF.

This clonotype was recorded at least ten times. CDR3 coding DNA: TGTGCCAGCAGTGACCCCGGCGCCGTTGCCGGGGAGCTGTTTTTT. This encodes CASSDPGAVAGELFF. This sequence joins TRBV6-6 and TRBJ2-2; D remains ambiguous. The germline CDR1 and CDR2 sequences are MNHNY and SVGAGI (reference sequence). CDR3 length equals 15 residues. Between the trimmed V and J ends, which lost 5 bases and 6 bases, there was a span of 16 bases.